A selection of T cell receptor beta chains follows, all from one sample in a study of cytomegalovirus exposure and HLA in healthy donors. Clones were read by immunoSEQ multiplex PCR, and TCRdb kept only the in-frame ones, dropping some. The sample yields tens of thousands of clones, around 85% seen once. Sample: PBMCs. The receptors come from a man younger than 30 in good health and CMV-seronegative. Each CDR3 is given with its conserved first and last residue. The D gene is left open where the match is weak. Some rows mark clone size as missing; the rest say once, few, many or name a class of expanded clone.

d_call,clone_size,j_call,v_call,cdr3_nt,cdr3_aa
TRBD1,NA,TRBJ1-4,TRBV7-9,TGTGCCAGCAGCCCGGGACAGGGAAATGAAAAACTGTTTTTT,CASSPGQGNEKLFF
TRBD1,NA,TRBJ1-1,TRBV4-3,TGCGCCAGCAGCCAAACAGGGGGCTTGAACACTGAAGCTTTCTTT,CASSQTGGLNTEAFF
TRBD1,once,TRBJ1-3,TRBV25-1,TGTGCCAGCAGTGGAACCATCCGGGACAGGGACTTAAACACCATATATTTT,CASSGTIRDRDLNTIYF
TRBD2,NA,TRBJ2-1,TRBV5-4,TGTGCCAGCAGCCTTCTGAGCGGGAGGACCTACAATGAGCAGTTCTTC,CASSLLSGRTYNEQFF
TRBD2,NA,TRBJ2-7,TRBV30,TGTGCCTGGAGTGTAGTAGAAATAGCGGGACGGGGCGAGCAGTACTTC,CAWSVVEIAGRGEQYF
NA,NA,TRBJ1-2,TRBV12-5,TGTGCTAGTGGTTTGCCCGAAACGGACAACTGTTATGGCTACACCTTC,CASGLPETDNCYGYTF
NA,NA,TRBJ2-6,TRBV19,TGTGCCAGTATAAAGGGGGATGTCTCTGGGGCCAACGTCCTGACTTTC,CASIKGDVSGANVLTF
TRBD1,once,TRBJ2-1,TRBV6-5,TGTGCCAGCAGAACAGGGGACGAGCAGTTCTTC,CASRTGDEQFF
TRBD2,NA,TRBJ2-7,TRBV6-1,TGTGCCAGCAGGGGGGGACTAGCAGCCTCCTACGAGCAGTACTTC,CASRGGLAASYEQYF
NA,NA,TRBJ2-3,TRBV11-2,TGTGCCAGCTCAGGGAGCACAGATACGCAGTATTTT,CASSGSTDTQYF